This T cell receptor (beta chain) was obtained from a study of T cell responses to AZD1222 COVID-19 vaccine. Study results and caveats: White British donors predominated, females outnumbered males, and clonal diversity was possibly underestimated. Targeting of unmutated variant regions was reportedly seen in nearly half of spike-specific TCRs.

The trim removed 5 bases at V and 3 bases at J, leaving 3 bases unmatched. The CDR3 consists of 14 residues. The germline V gene has CDR1 SGDLS and CDR2 YYNGEE. Here immunoSEQ multiplex PCR was the method, and the copy in TCRdb shows in-frame clones only, minus some. The sample lists over 110,000 clones; less than 95% were seen once. On this clone itself: The antigen is not known.

The chain joins TRBV9 to TRBJ1-2, with 11 bases that match TRBD1. The specimen was peripheral blood, collected on day 0 of AZD1222 vaccination. The clonotype was recovered from an adult in good health. The CDR3 nucleotides read TGTGCCAGCAGTCCGGGACAGGGGGACTATGGCTACACCTTC. It is translated as CASSPGQGDYGYTF. The variable domain in full, with the rest retrieved from reference TRBV9 and TRBJ1-2, is DSGVTQTPKHLITATGQRVTLRCSPRSGDLSVYWYQQSLDQGLQFLIQYYNGEERAKGNILERFSAQQFPDLHSELNLSSLELGDSALYFCASSPGQGDYGYTFGSGTRLTVV.